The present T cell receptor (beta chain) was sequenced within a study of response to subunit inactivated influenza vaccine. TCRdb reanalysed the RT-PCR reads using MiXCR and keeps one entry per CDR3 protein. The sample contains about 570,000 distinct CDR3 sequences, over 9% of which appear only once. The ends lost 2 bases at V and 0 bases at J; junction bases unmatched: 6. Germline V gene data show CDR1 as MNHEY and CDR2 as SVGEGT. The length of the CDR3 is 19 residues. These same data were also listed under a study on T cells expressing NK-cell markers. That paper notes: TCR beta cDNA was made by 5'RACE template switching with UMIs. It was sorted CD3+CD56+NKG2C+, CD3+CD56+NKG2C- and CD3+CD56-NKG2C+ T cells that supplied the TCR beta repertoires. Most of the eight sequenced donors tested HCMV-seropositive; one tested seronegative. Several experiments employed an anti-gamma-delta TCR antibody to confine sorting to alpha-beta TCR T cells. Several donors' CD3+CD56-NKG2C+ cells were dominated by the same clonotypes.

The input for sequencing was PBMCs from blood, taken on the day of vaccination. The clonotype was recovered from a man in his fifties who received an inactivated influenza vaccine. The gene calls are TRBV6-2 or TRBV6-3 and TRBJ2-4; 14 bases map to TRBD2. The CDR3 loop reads CASSYEGLAGALAKNIQYF. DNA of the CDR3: TGTGCCAGCAGTTACGAGGGACTAGCGGGGGCTCTAGCCAAAAACATTCAGTACTTC.